This TCR beta chain came from a study of graft-versus-host responses after intestinal transplantation. As for the study in general: Recipients were given multivisceral, liver-intestinal, or isolated intestinal transplants. Uniformly, recipients were administered anti-thymocyte globulin induction with subsequent tacrolimus and steroids for approximately three years.

Comment on this clone: Antigen specificity is unknown.

Time point given: postoperative day 105 after intestinal transplantation (dayNNNN = postoperative day). General study results and limits: High graft-versus-host to host-versus-graft T cell clonal ratios marked allografts of patients with graft-donor macrochimerism. The recipient marrow held GvH clones, and some of them showed up first in ileum or blood.

The CDR3 has 14 amino acids. V shed 4 bases and J shed 0 bases, with 8 bases lying between them. Germline CDR1 reads SGHRS; CDR2 reads YFSETQ. The table came from immunoSEQ multiplex PCR; TCRdb's copy has only in-frame clones and leaves some out. The sample shows more than 9,500 clones, roughly 92% of them seen only once. Specimen: PBMCs, collected 105 days after intestinal transplantation. The TCR was taken from a human patient who received an intestinal transplant, so some T cells may come from the graft donor. The V gene is TRBV5-1, the J gene TRBJ2-1, with a possible D match to TRBD1 (6 bases). The CDR3 DNA follows: TGCGCCAGCAGCGGGGACAACTCCTACAATGAGCAGTTCTTC. It translates to CASSGDNSYNEQFF. Looking up the rest from reference TRBV5-1 and TRBJ2-1 gives the full variable domain: KAGVTQTPRYLIKTRGQQVTLSCSPISGHRSVSWYQQTPGQGLQFLFEYFSETQRNKGNFPGRFSGRQFSNSRSEMNVSTLELGDSALYLCASSGDNSYNEQFFGPGTRLTVL.